These 30 T cell receptor beta chains came from one sample sequenced in a study of T-cell reconstitution after alpha-beta-depleted transplantation in children. The TCRbeta library was prepared with unique molecular identifiers. TCRdb recomputed calls from the PCR reads with MiXCR, one row per CDR3 protein. This table holds hundreds of thousands of distinct CDR3 sequences, about a sixth found once. The sample was PBMCs, mostly from graft donor cells, taken 360 days after TCRalphabeta/CD19-depleted stem cell transplant. These receptors were collected from a boy under two years old who had a stem cell transplant for Wiskott-Aldrich syndrome, so the T cells may come from the graft donor.

This clonotype was counted a few times. The chain employs TRBV12-3 or TRBV12-4 and TRBJ2-5; unclear D gene. The CDR3 extends over 12 amino acids. The V gene lost 5 bases and the J gene lost 5 bases, with 9 bases spanning the gap. Here the CDR3 reads CASSGPVETQYF. For the CDR3, the DNA is TGTGCCAGCAGTGGACCGGTGGAGACCCAGTACTTC.

V gene TRBV20-1 combines with J gene TRBJ2-5; perhaps TRBD2 as D (6 bases). CDR1 is DFQATT, CDR2 SNEGSKA, per germline (reference sequence). The CDR3 covers 15 residues. V lost 2 bases and J lost 3, with 16 bases in between. The CDR3 here is CSARTRLAREETQYF. Written as DNA, the CDR3 is TGCAGTGCTAGAACCCGCCTAGCGCGCGAAGAGACCCAGTACTTC.

This clonotype has ten or more counts. V usage is TRBV29-1 and J usage is TRBJ2-7; tentative D call: TRBD1 (6 bases). Trimming cost V 6 bases and J 4 bases, with 22 bases left between them. This CDR3 comprises 15 residues. Germline CDR1 SQVTM, CDR2 ANQGSEA. CDR3 nucleotides: TGCAGCGTCGAAAGCCCTTGGGGGCTGGGGTACGAGCAGTACTTC. This sequence encodes CSVESPWGLGYEQYF.

This chain links TRBV24-1 with TRBJ2-1; 11 bases fit TRBD2. V was clipped by 5 bases and J by 2 bases; unmatched bases: 16. The CDR3 has 20 amino acids. Germline-derived CDR1 and CDR2 are KGHDR and SFDVKD. CDR3 DNA sequence: TGTGCCACCAGTGGGAGGGACAGGCCCATAGCGGGAGGGCCCTACAATGAGCAGTTCTTC. This encodes CATSGRDRPIAGGPYNEQFF.

The chain links TRBV3-1 to TRBJ2-2, with 9 bases matching TRBD1. From germline, CDR1 is LGHDT and CDR2 YNNKEL (reference sequence). V shed 4 bases and J 6 bases; nucleotides not matched to a gene: 6. The length of the CDR3 is 15 residues. CDR3 nucleotide sequence: TGTGCCAGCAGCCCCGGGACAGGGTTCGCCGGGGAGCTGTTTTTT. Encoded protein: CASSPGTGFAGELFF.

The chain has TRBV6-5 and TRBJ1-6; weak D call: TRBD1 (6 bases). Germline CDR1 reads MNHEY; CDR2 reads SVGAGI. This CDR3 comprises 13 residues. With 6 bases removed from V and 8 bases from J, the gap between germline ends came to 11 bases. CDR3 in amino acids: CASRTGEYSPLHF. CDR3 sequence (DNA): TGTGCCAGCAGGACAGGCGAATATTCACCCCTCCACTTT.

The V and J genes are TRBV25-1 and TRBJ2-7, with D unresolved. The V and J ends lost 6 bases and 5 bases respectively, with 23 bases between them. The CDR3 totals 16 residues. Germline lookup yields CDR1 MGHDK and CDR2 SYGVNS. CDR3 coding DNA: TGTGCCAGCAGCCCAAGAAGTAGTTTTGGATCCCACGAGCAGTACTTC. It translates to CASSPRSSFGSHEQYF.

This clonotype was seen a handful of times. The J gene is TRBJ2-7, the V gene TRBV10-3; D unclear. The germline CDR1 and CDR2 sequences are ENHRY and SYGVKD. There are 15 residues in the CDR3. The ends were cut back, 0 bases at V and 5 bases at J, with 14 bases in the middle. CDR3 protein: CAISESATQANEQYF. CDR3 in DNA: TGTGCCATCAGTGAGTCTGCGACTCAAGCGAACGAGCAGTACTTC.

The rearrangement joins TRBV18 to TRBJ2-2, with unresolved D. This CDR3 contains 13 residues. Trimming removed 4 bases at V and 6 bases at J, with 9 bases between. The germline gives CDR1 KGHSH, CDR2 LQKENI. As DNA, the CDR3 is TGTGCCAGCTCACACCGTGGGCCCGGGGAGCTGTTTTTT. Protein: CASSHRGPGELFF. The full variable domain, with the rest looked up from reference TRBV18 and TRBJ2-2, is NAGVMQNPRHLVRRRGQEARLRCSPMKGHSHVYWYRQLPEEGLKFMVYLQKENIIDESGMPKERFSAEFPKEGPSILRIQQVVRGDSAAYFCASSHRGPGELFFGEGSRLTVL.

This clonotype was detected a few times. The gene calls are TRBV7-9 and TRBJ2-7; TRBD1 aligns across 9 bases. CDR1 is SEHNR, CDR2 FQNEAQ, per germline (reference sequence). The V segment lost 3 bases and the J segment 3 bases; nucleotides outside the gene matches: 6. This CDR3 spans 15 amino acids. In nucleotides, the CDR3 is TGTGCCAGCAGCTTGGGGACAGGGTTATTCTACGAGCAGTACTTC. It specifies CASSLGTGLFYEQYF. The full variable domain, its missing parts supplied by reference TRBV7-9 and TRBJ2-7, is DTGVSQNPRHKITKRGQNVTFRCDPISEHNRLYWYRQTLGQGPEFLTYFQNEAQLEKSRLLSDRFSAERPKGSFSTLEIQRTEQGDSAMYLCASSLGTGLFYEQYFGPGTRLTVT.

The rearrangement joins TRBV11-2 to TRBJ2-3; D might be TRBD2 (5 bases). Trimming shortened V by 6 bases and J by 2 bases, and 15 bases separated the two germline ends. CDR3 size: 15 residues. Germline-derived CDR1 and CDR2 are SGHAT and FQNNGV. DNA of the CDR3: TGTGCCAGCAGTATCTCTAGCAGAATCACAGATACGCAGTATTTT. This translates into CASSISSRITDTQYF.

The J gene is TRBJ2-3, the V gene TRBV29-1; 10 bases are shared with TRBD2. Germline V gene lookup returns CDR1 SQVTM and CDR2 ANQGSEA. After removal of 4 bases from V and 5 bases from J, the junction contained 9 bases not matched to a gene. This CDR3 has 15 amino acids. CDR3 bases: TGCAGCGTTGGACCACTAGCGGGATTCATAGATACGCAGTATTTT. Its protein product is CSVGPLAGFIDTQYF.

The CDR3, as DNA: TGTGCCAGCAGATTCTCCCGAAGGCGGGGGGCGAGGTATAATGAGCAGTTCTTC. Its translation: CASRFSRRRGARYNEQFF. This chain joins TRBV6-2 or TRBV6-3 and TRBJ2-1; the match to TRBD2 covers 8 bases. Germline values: CDR1 MNHEY, CDR2 SVGEGT. V was pared by 6 bases and J by 7 bases, with 20 bases of the junction left unmatched. The CDR3 totals 18 residues.

The sample holds a few counts of this clonotype. V gene TRBV4-1 combines with J gene TRBJ1-2, with a tentative D call TRBD1 (5 bases). Germline V gene data show CDR1 as MGHRA and CDR2 as YSYEKL. The CDR3 spans 15 residues. Trimming pared 3 bases from V and 5 bases from J, leaving 16 bases between. In DNA form, the CDR3 reads TGCGCCAGCAGCCAGGCCAGGGTCCCCTTATATGGCTACACCTTC. Protein: CASSQARVPLYGYTF.

The chain employs TRBV5-1 and TRBJ2-1, with TRBD1 matching over 9 bases. CDR1 is SGHRS and CDR2 is YFSETQ in the germline V gene. Trimming cost V 0 bases and J 6 bases; bases outside gene matches: 7. The CDR3 extends over 16 amino acids. CDR3 amino acids: CASSLGPGQGGNEQFF. The CDR3 DNA reads as TGCGCCAGCAGCTTGGGCCCGGGACAGGGAGGCAATGAGCAGTTCTTC. Variable domain in full (rest from reference TRBV5-1 and TRBJ2-1): KAGVTQTPRYLIKTRGQQVTLSCSPISGHRSVSWYQQTPGQGLQFLFEYFSETQRNKGNFPGRFSGRQFSNSRSEMNVSTLELGDSALYLCASSLGPGQGGNEQFFGPGTRLTVL.

The genes are TRBV5-1 and TRBJ2-2; no clear D. CDR1 is SGHRS and CDR2 is YFSETQ in the germline V gene. The V and J ends lost 5 bases and 6 bases respectively, with 8 bases between them. The CDR3 is 12 residues long. The CDR3 protein is CASRMGSGELFF. The CDR3 DNA reads TGCGCCAGCAGAATGGGGTCCGGGGAGCTGTTTTTT.

This chain connects TRBV4-1 to TRBJ2-7; D might be TRBD2 (5 bases). Germline V gives CDR1 MGHRA, CDR2 YSYEKL. The CDR3 length is 18 residues. V was pared by 4 bases and J by 3 bases, with 25 bases between. CDR3 loop: CASSRGISRDTPDYEQYF. CDR3 DNA sequence: TGCGCCAGCAGCCGTGGGATCTCCCGGGATACGCCCGACTACGAGCAGTACTTC.

This clonotype came up a few times. The CDR3: CASTPGTRTRDTQYF. CDR3 sequence (DNA): TGTGCCAGCACCCCGGGGACTAGGACCCGAGATACGCAGTATTTT. The chain recombines TRBV6-1 with TRBJ2-3; TRBD2 matches 8 bases. The ends lost 7 bases at V and 5 bases at J; junction bases unmatched: 11. Germline assignment: CDR1 MNHNS and CDR2 SASEGT. This CDR3 has 15 amino acids.

This chain joins TRBV7-8 and TRBJ2-7; tentatively, D is TRBD1 or TRBD2 (6 bases each). The germline V and J ends were trimmed by 1 base and 6 bases, with 10 bases remaining between them. The V gene's germline CDR1 is SGHVS and CDR2 FQNEAQ. The CDR3 loop spans 13 amino acids. Here the CDR3 DNA reads TGTGCCAGCAGCTTAGTAGGGGGACTCGAGCAGTACTTC. It is translated as CASSLVGGLEQYF. Variable domain in full (rest from reference TRBV7-8 and TRBJ2-7): GAGVSQSPRYKVAKRGQDVALRCDPISGHVSLFWYQQALGQGPEFLTYFQNEAQLDKSGLPSDRFFAERPEGSVSTLKIQRTQQEDSAVYLCASSLVGGLEQYFGPGTRLTVT.

This chain uses TRBV6-5 with TRBJ2-3, with D perhaps matching TRBD2 (5 bases). V lost 3 bases to trimming and J lost 4 bases, with 11 bases between them. Germline CDR1 MNHEY, CDR2 SVGAGI. The CDR3 has 14 amino acids. As DNA, the CDR3 is TGTGCCAGCAGTTATATTGAGGGCCCAGATACGCAGTATTTT. This codes for CASSYIEGPDTQYF.

Only a few counts were recorded for this clonotype. J is TRBJ1-2 and V is TRBV12-3 or TRBV12-4; D not resolved. The CDR3 sequence is 12 residues long. V lost 5 bases and J 7 bases, leaving 11 bases between the germline ends. The CDR3 nucleotides are TGTGCCAGCAGTAGACAAGTTGGTGGCTACACCTTC. Protein sequence: CASSRQVGGYTF.

V gene TRBV6-6 combines with J gene TRBJ2-5; tentatively, D is TRBD2 (6 bases). This CDR3 is 12 amino acids long. Germline CDR1 and CDR2: MNHNY and SVGAGI (reference sequence). V lost 5 bases and J 12 bases, leaving 16 bases between the germline ends. Written as DNA, the CDR3 is TGTGCCAGCAGTCAATCTTTTAGCGGAGAGTACTTC. The encoded protein is CASSQSFSGEYF.

V is TRBV7-6 and J is TRBJ2-2; TRBD1 agrees at 8 bases. The germline CDR1 and CDR2 sequences are SGHVS and FNYEAQ. The CDR3 totals 21 residues. With 6 bases clipped from V and 5 bases from J, the junction kept 26 bases outside the gene matches. The CDR3 protein is CASSPLKIMAGGANWTGELFF. CDR3 in DNA: TGTGCCAGCAGTCCTCTGAAGATCATGGCAGGGGGCGCGAATTGGACCGGGGAGCTGTTTTTT.

The genes are TRBV30 and TRBJ2-2; D call uncertain. Trimming removed 3 bases from V and 0 bases from J, with 8 bases in between. The CDR3 loop spans 14 amino acids. Germline V gene data show CDR1 as GTSNPN and CDR2 as SVGIG (reference sequence). CDR3 region: CAWREHPNTGELFF. In DNA form, the CDR3 reads TGTGCCTGGAGGGAACATCCGAACACCGGGGAGCTGTTTTTT.

The chain couples TRBV5-1 to TRBJ2-5; maybe TRBD1 (5 bases). This CDR3 is built from 14 residues. Germline V gene sequence: CDR1 SGHRS, CDR2 YFSETQ. V lost 1 base, J lost 5 bases, and 12 bases lay in between. CDR3 protein: CASSLQGLGETQYF. In DNA form, the CDR3 reads TGCGCCAGCAGCTTGCAGGGCCTGGGGGAGACCCAGTACTTC.

This clonotype was counted a few times. This rearrangement joins TRBV4-3 to TRBJ1-1; maybe TRBD1 (6 bases). The V end lost 3 bases, the J end lost 6 bases, and 14 bases lay between the germline ends. Germline V gene data show CDR1 as LGHNA and CDR2 as YSLEER. This CDR3 contains 14 residues. CDR3 region: CASSHQQGPPEAFF. Written as DNA, the CDR3 is TGCGCCAGCAGCCACCAACAGGGCCCTCCTGAAGCTTTCTTT.

This clonotype has only a few counts. The V call is TRBV20-1, the J call TRBJ2-7, with D hard to call. CDR3 size: 11 residues. The V and J ends lost 4 bases and 7 bases respectively, with 11 bases between them. Germline loops: CDR1 DFQATT, CDR2 SNEGSKA (reference sequence). CDR3 in amino acids: CSATRLREQYF. In DNA, the CDR3 is TGCAGTGCTACCAGGCTTCGGGAGCAGTACTTC.

The chain links TRBV29-1 to TRBJ2-1; D uncertain. Per the germline V gene, CDR1 is SQVTM and CDR2 is ANQGSEA. The V end lost 5 bases, the J end lost 9 bases, and 8 bases lay between the germline ends. The CDR3 covers 10 residues. The CDR3 loop is CSVRTIEQFF. CDR3 bases: TGCAGCGTTAGAACCATTGAGCAGTTCTTC.

This sequence joins TRBV5-5 and TRBJ2-7, with D perhaps matching TRBD1 (5 bases). This CDR3 region has 12 residues. Looked up from germline, CDR1 is SGHKS and CDR2 is YYEKEE (reference sequence). The germline V and J ends were trimmed by 4 bases and 9 bases, with 14 bases remaining between them. The CDR3 sequence: CASSLDSNRQYF. The CDR3 nucleotides read TGTGCCAGCAGCCTCGACAGTAACCGGCAGTACTTC.

The chain combines TRBV14 with TRBJ2-5; no clear D gene. This CDR3 has 15 amino acids. The germline V and J ends were trimmed by 1 base and 11 bases, with 20 bases remaining between them. CDR1 and CDR2 from the germline V gene are SGHDN and FVKESK. DNA of the CDR3: TGTGCCAGCAGCCAAGCCCCCTCGGGTTACCCAGCACAGTACTTC. Its protein is CASSQAPSGYPAQYF.